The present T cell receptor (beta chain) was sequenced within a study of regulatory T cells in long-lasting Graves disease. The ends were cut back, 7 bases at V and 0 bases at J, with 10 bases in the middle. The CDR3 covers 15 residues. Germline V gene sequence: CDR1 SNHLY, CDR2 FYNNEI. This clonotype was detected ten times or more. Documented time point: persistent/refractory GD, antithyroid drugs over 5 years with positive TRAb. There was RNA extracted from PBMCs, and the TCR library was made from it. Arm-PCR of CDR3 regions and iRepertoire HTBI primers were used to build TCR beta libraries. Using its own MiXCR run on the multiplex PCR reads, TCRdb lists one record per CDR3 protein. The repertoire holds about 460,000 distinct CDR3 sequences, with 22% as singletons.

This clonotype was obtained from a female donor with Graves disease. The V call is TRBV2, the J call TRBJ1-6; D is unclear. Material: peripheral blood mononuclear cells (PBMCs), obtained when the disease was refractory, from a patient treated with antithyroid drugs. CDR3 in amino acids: CASTYRISYNSPLHF. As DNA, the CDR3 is TGTGCCAGCACCTACCGGATCTCCTATAATTCACCCCTCCACTTT. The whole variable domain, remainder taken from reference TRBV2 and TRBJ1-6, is EPEVTQTPSHQVTQMGQEVILRCVPISNHLYFYWYRQILGQKVEFLVSFYNNEISEKSEIFDDQFSVERPDGSNFTLKIRSTKLEDSAMYFCASTYRISYNSPLHFGNGTRLTVT.